This passage covers 24 T cell receptor beta chains from one sample sequenced in a study of CD8 T cells in ankylosing spondylitis. Study findings and constraints: Blood of patients with ankylosing spondylitis appeared to be characterized by a TCR beta motif of eight highly homologous variants.

TCRdb redid the calling of the 5' RACE reads with MiXCR, one entry per CDR3 protein. The sample carries 470,000 or so distinct CDR3 sequences, approximately 26% recorded once. These TCRs' antigens remain unknown. The sample comprised blood, either unsorted or a sorted T cell fraction (not recorded which). The origin of the receptors is a male donor with ankylosing spondylitis.

The CDR3 here is CASSLALFIPQSLNEQFF. CDR3 sequence (DNA): TGTGCCAGCAGCTTAGCGCTGTTCATTCCCCAGAGCCTTAATGAGCAGTTCTTC. The chain has TRBV11-1 and TRBJ2-1; D is undetermined. The CDR3 runs to 18 residues. Germline V gene lookup returns CDR1 SGHAT and CDR2 FQDESV (reference sequence). Trimming shortened V by 0 bases and J by 7 bases, and 22 bases separated the two germline ends.

This chain connects TRBV6-1 to TRBJ1-3; 10 positions agree with TRBD1. The CDR3 spans 14 residues. Germline CDR1 is MNHNS and CDR2 is SASEGT. J lost 7 bases, V lost 6 bases, and 6 bases had no gene match. This CDR3 reads CASRTGQGVNTIYF. The DNA for the CDR3 is TGTGCCAGCAGGACCGGACAGGGGGTCAACACCATATATTTT.

The chain uses TRBV3-1 and TRBJ1-1; D gene unclear. This CDR3 comprises 14 residues. V dropped 1 base and J dropped 1 base, with 7 bases sitting between them. CDR1 and CDR2 from the germline V gene are LGHDT and YNNKEL (reference sequence). CDR3 nucleotides: TGTGCCAGCAGCCAAGCTACCACGAACACTGAAGCTTTCTTT. Encoded protein: CASSQATTNTEAFF.

This clonotype occurred a few times. This rearrangement joins TRBV4-2 to TRBJ2-7; D perhaps matches TRBD2 (5 bases). CDR1 and CDR2 from the germline V gene are LGHNA and YNFKEQ. V dropped 0 bases and J dropped 4 bases, with 10 bases sitting between them. CDR3 size: 14 residues. This CDR3 is CASSQDFSDYEQYV. Written as DNA, the CDR3 is TGTGCCAGCAGCCAAGATTTTAGCGATTACGAGCAGTACGTC.

V gene TRBV4-2 combines with J gene TRBJ1-2; D ambiguous. This CDR3 is built from 12 residues. The germline V gene has CDR1 LGHNA and CDR2 YNFKEQ. The V end was cut by 1 base, the J end by 3 bases, with 3 bases between. CDR3 residues: CASSQAHYGYTF. In DNA form, the CDR3 reads TGTGCCAGCAGCCAAGCCCACTATGGCTACACCTTC.

This clonotype has just a few counts. The gene calls are TRBV11-2 and TRBJ2-1; no firm D call. V was clipped by 3 bases and J by 13 bases, with 10 bases between them. CDR1 is SGHAT and CDR2 is FQNNGV in the germline V gene. The CDR3 runs 11 residues. The DNA for the CDR3 is TGTGCCAGCAGCTTGGACCATTACCAGTTCTTC. Protein sequence: CASSLDHYQFF.

This chain links TRBV5-1 with TRBJ2-3, with 9 bases aligning to TRBD2. With V trimmed by 5 bases and J by 6 bases, 7 bases remained unmatched. CDR1 is SGHRS and CDR2 is YFSETQ in the germline V gene. This CDR3 region has 14 residues. CDR3 amino acids: CASRSGLASDTQYF. The DNA for the CDR3 is TGCGCCAGCAGATCTGGACTAGCGAGTGATACGCAGTATTTT.

The genes are TRBV27 and TRBJ2-5; D ambiguous. This CDR3 spans 12 amino acids. V was shortened by 6 bases and J by 5 bases, with 10 bases between the two germline ends. Germline lookup yields CDR1 MNHEY and CDR2 SMNVEV (reference sequence). Here the CDR3 reads CASSLHGETQYF. The CDR3 DNA follows: TGTGCCAGCAGCCTACATGGGGAGACCCAGTACTTC.

The chain links TRBV6-2 or TRBV6-3 to TRBJ2-1; D ambiguous. Germline V gene sequence: CDR1 MNHEY, CDR2 SVGEGT. The CDR3 has 12 residues. Between the trimmed V and J ends, which lost 5 bases and 10 bases, there was a span of 12 bases. CDR3 in DNA: TGTGCCAGCAGTACCAGATTAGGCGAGCAGTTCTTC. The encoded protein is CASSTRLGEQFF.

In this sample, this clonotype turned up a few times. This sequence joins TRBV24-1 and TRBJ2-1; 7 bases line up with TRBD2. The J segment lost 3 bases and the V segment lost 3 bases, leaving 7 bases of the junction unmatched. The CDR3 totals 16 residues. Germline V gene lookup returns CDR1 KGHDR and CDR2 SFDVKD. The DNA for the CDR3 is TGTGCCACCAGTGATGGGGGGGTCTACTACTACAATGAGCAGTTCTTC. This sequence encodes CATSDGGVYYYNEQFF.

In its sample, this clonotype was seen a few times. The chain joins TRBV10-3 to TRBJ2-1, with 9 bases lining up with TRBD2. CDR1 is ENHRY and CDR2 is SYGVKD in the germline V gene. The CDR3 runs to 19 residues. V lost 3 bases, J lost 8 bases, and 20 bases stayed unmatched. In DNA form, the CDR3 reads TGTGCCATCAGTGACCGAGGGACTAGCAGAAGGGCTCGGGCCGATGAGCAGTTCTTC. This gives the protein CAISDRGTSRRARADEQFF.

V usage is TRBV19 and J usage is TRBJ1-5; D not resolved. Germline V CDR1 and CDR2: LNHDA, SQIVND (reference sequence). The V gene lost 6 bases and the J gene lost 2 bases, with 8 bases spanning the gap. This CDR3 has 13 residues. The CDR3 here is CASRVGGNQPQHF. Written as DNA, the CDR3 is TGTGCCAGTAGGGTCGGGGGCAATCAGCCCCAGCATTTT.

Regarding this clonotype: A read error may explain this, as a much larger clone is one base away. The chain employs TRBV12-3 or TRBV12-4 and TRBJ1-2; 8 bases are a match to TRBD1. The CDR3 covers 12 residues. The ends lost 5 bases at V and 6 bases at J; junction bases unmatched: 2. The CDR3 bases are TGTGCCAGCAGTCCGGACAGGGATGGCTACACCTTC. This codes for CASSPDRDGYTF.

The sample holds a few counts of this clonotype. The chain is built from TRBV7-9 and TRBJ2-1, with D possibly being TRBD2 (6 bases). The CDR3 length is 16 residues. V shed 5 bases and J shed 4 bases, with 18 bases lying between them. Per germline, CDR1 SEHNR and CDR2 FQNEAQ (reference sequence). The CDR3 DNA is TGTGCCAGCAGCCCCCGGGGGTCGGAGACTTACAATGAGCAGTTCTTC. This codes for CASSPRGSETYNEQFF. Full variable domain (rest looked up from reference TRBV7-9 and TRBJ2-1): DTGVSQNPRHKITKRGQNVTFRCDPISEHNRLYWYRQTLGQGPEFLTYFQNEAQLEKSRLLSDRFSAERPKGSFSTLEIQRTEQGDSAMYLCASSPRGSETYNEQFFGPGTRLTVL.

This chain uses TRBV5-1 with TRBJ1-4; D is unclear. This CDR3 contains 15 residues. Germline-derived CDR1 and CDR2 are SGHRS and YFSETQ. Trimming removed 4 bases at V and 0 bases at J, with 10 bases between. In DNA form, the CDR3 reads TGCGCCAGCAGCCCGGGTTCGGCAACTAATGAAAAACTGTTTTTT. It encodes CASSPGSATNEKLFF.

The chain has TRBV6-1 and TRBJ2-7, with 8 nucleotides matching TRBD1. Trimming removed 2 bases from V and 4 bases from J; junction bases left unmatched: 4. CDR1 is MNHNS and CDR2 is SASEGT in the germline V gene. The CDR3 runs to 14 residues. The CDR3 protein is CASSEIGTGYEQYV. The CDR3 DNA sequence: TGTGCCAGCAGTGAAATAGGGACAGGTTACGAGCAGTACGTC.

This clonotype appeared a few times. The chain links TRBV7-9 to TRBJ2-1, with a weak D call TRBD2 (6 bases). This CDR3 has 13 residues. In germline, CDR1 is SEHNR, CDR2 FQNEAQ (reference sequence). V was pared by 5 bases and J by 8 bases, with 13 bases between. CDR3 in DNA: TGTGCCAGCAGCCTCGGGTGGGGGGATGAGCAGTTCTTC. It yields the protein CASSLGWGDEQFF.

A few counts support this clonotype. The V call is TRBV7-2, the J call TRBJ2-5, with 7 bases identical to TRBD1. Germline CDR1 reads SGHTA; CDR2 reads FQGNSA. With V trimmed by 5 bases and J by 1 base, 10 bases remained unmatched. The CDR3 contains 16 residues. CDR3 sequence: CASSPRQQGPQETQYF. The DNA for the CDR3 is TGTGCCAGCAGCCCTCGGCAACAGGGGCCCCAAGAGACCCAGTACTTC.

This clonotype came up many times. CDR3 DNA sequence: TGTGCCAGCCTAGGGGAGTCCGGCTACAATGAGCAGTTCTTC. It translates to CASLGESGYNEQFF. The gene calls are TRBV7-2 and TRBJ2-1; the D call may be TRBD1 or TRBD2 (5 bases each). The CDR3 spans 14 residues. V gave up 8 bases and J gave up 3 bases, with 14 bases separating them. The germline V gene encodes CDR1 SGHTA and CDR2 FQGNSA.

The chain has TRBV20-1 and TRBJ1-6; weak D call: TRBD1 (5 bases). Germline-derived CDR1 and CDR2 are DFQATT and SNEGSKA (reference sequence). The length of the CDR3 is 12 residues. Trimming took 2 bases from V and 8 from J, leaving 7 bases between them. CDR3 nucleotide sequence: TGCAGTGCTAGAATGGGGGATTCACCCCTCCACTTT. It codes for CSARMGDSPLHF.

This clonotype turned up a few times. This rearrangement joins TRBV30 to TRBJ1-3, with D hard to call. The CDR3 sequence is 15 residues long. Trimming took off 0 bases at V and 7 bases at J, with 16 bases between the two ends. Looked up from germline, CDR1 is GTSNPN and CDR2 is SVGIG (reference sequence). The CDR3: CAWSVYGQVRNTIYF. The CDR3 nucleotides read TGTGCCTGGAGTGTATATGGGCAGGTCCGTAACACCATATATTTT.

About this clonotype itself: Compared with germline, one end of the junction differs, possibly owing to a read error. The rearrangement links TRBV15 to TRBJ1-1; a possible D gene is TRBD1 (5 bases). The CDR3 length is 13 residues. Per the germline V gene, CDR1 is LNHNV and CDR2 is YYDKDF (reference sequence). The CDR3 nucleotides read TGTGCCACCAGCAGAGGGGACGGCACTCAAGCTTTCTTT. This codes for CATSRGDGTQAFF.

V usage is TRBV5-1 and J usage is TRBJ2-3; 7 bases fit TRBD2. Germline loops: CDR1 SGHRS, CDR2 YFSETQ. V dropped 0 bases and J dropped 5; count of bases not matched to a gene: 6. CDR3 length: 15 residues. CDR3 sequence (DNA): TGCGCCAGCAGCTTGGTCGGGAGGACGATAGATACGCAGTATTTT. As protein: CASSLVGRTIDTQYF.

There are a few counts of this clonotype. The rearrangement links TRBV5-1 to TRBJ1-1; D is unresolved. The germline gives CDR1 SGHRS, CDR2 YFSETQ. This CDR3 has 14 amino acids. The V and J ends lost 4 bases and 5 bases respectively, with 15 bases between them. The CDR3 DNA reads as TGCGCCAGCAGCCCAAAAGAGATGTGGACTGAAGCTTTCTTT. Amino acid sequence: CASSPKEMWTEAFF.